Listed below are T cell receptor beta chains from one sample, sequenced in a study of blood T cell repertoires in COVID-19. Sequenced by immunoSEQ multiplex PCR; TCRdb stores in-frame clones only, minus some. In the table there are 200,000 to 250,000 clones, 88% of which are singletons. What was sequenced was PBMCs or T cells enriched from blood (not recorded which). These TCRs come from a woman in her thirties who had been exposed to COVID-19. Each CDR3 is given with its conserved first and last residue. A D gene is named only where the DNA matches it firmly. Size tells how often a clone was seen (once, few, many) or the class of an expanded clone, and some rows leave it out.

j_call: TRBJ1-1; clone_size: -; d_call: TRBD1; v_call: TRBV5-5; cdr3_nt: TGTGCCAGCAGCCTAGAGACAGGGGGCTTCACTGAAGCTTTCTTT; cdr3_aa: CASSLETGGFTEAFF
j_call: TRBJ1-5; clone_size: -; d_call: TRBD1; v_call: TRBV27; cdr3_nt: TGTGCCAGCAGTACGACAGGGTTGAATCAGCCCCAGCATTTT; cdr3_aa: CASSTTGLNQPQHF
j_call: TRBJ1-1; clone_size: -; d_call: -; v_call: TRBV9; cdr3_nt: TGTGCCAGCAGCGTAGGAAGTTGGTTGGAGGGGAAAGACACTGAAGCTTTCTTT; cdr3_aa: CASSVGSWLEGKDTEAFF
j_call: TRBJ1-2; clone_size: once; d_call: -; v_call: TRBV27; cdr3_nt: TGTGCCAGCAGTTTATCGGTTGGGGCTCAAGGCTATGGCTACACCTTC; cdr3_aa: CASSLSVGAQGYGYTF
j_call: TRBJ1-5; clone_size: few; d_call: -; v_call: TRBV19; cdr3_nt: TGTGCCAGTATGCGGAACAATCAGCCCCAGCATTTT; cdr3_aa: CASMRNNQPQHF
j_call: TRBJ1-2; clone_size: -; d_call: -; v_call: TRBV5-8; cdr3_nt: TGTGCCAGCAGCCTCCTCTATGGCTACACCTTC; cdr3_aa: CASSLLYGYTF
j_call: TRBJ2-3; clone_size: -; d_call: TRBD2; v_call: TRBV24-1; cdr3_nt: TGTGCCACCAGTGATTTGGGGGGGGGCACAGATACGCAGTATTTT; cdr3_aa: CATSDLGGGTDTQYF
j_call: TRBJ2-4; clone_size: -; d_call: TRBD1; v_call: TRBV18; cdr3_nt: TGTGCCAGCTTCCCAGACAGGGGGAAAAACATTCAGTACTTC; cdr3_aa: CASFPDRGKNIQYF
j_call: TRBJ1-4; clone_size: -; d_call: -; v_call: TRBV29-1; cdr3_nt: TGCAGCGTTGGGGGCTCTAATAATGAAAAACTGTTTTTT; cdr3_aa: CSVGGSNNEKLFF
j_call: TRBJ2-7; clone_size: -; d_call: -; v_call: TRBV28; cdr3_nt: TGTGCCAGCAGTTTGATCCCAGGAACCTTCTACGAGCAGTACTTC; cdr3_aa: CASSLIPGTFYEQYF
j_call: TRBJ1-1; clone_size: -; d_call: -; v_call: TRBV30; cdr3_nt: TGTGCCTGGAGTCCCTTCACTGAAGCTTTCTTT; cdr3_aa: CAWSPFTEAFF
j_call: TRBJ2-7; clone_size: -; d_call: -; v_call: TRBV12-3/TRBV12-4; cdr3_nt: TGTGCCAGCAGTCTTTCAGATATCTACGAGCAGTACTTC; cdr3_aa: CASSLSDIYEQYF
j_call: TRBJ1-5; clone_size: -; d_call: -; v_call: TRBV13; cdr3_nt: TGTGCCAGCAGCTTTACAGGGACCCCGCCCCAGCATTTT; cdr3_aa: CASSFTGTPPQHF